This T cell receptor (beta chain) was sequenced during a study of breast tumors, draining lymph nodes, adjacent tissues. In its sample, this clonotype was seen many times. Its cognate antigen is unknown. MiXCR, applied by TCRdb to the multiplex PCR reads, yields one record per CDR3 protein. This table has about 140,000 distinct CDR3 sequences, around a third appearing once. Samples came from axillary lymph nodes draining the breast cancer. Germline V CDR1 and CDR2: LGHNA, YNFKEQ. CDR3 length: 17 amino acids. J was trimmed by 1 base and V by 5 bases; bases with no gene match: 5. Overall study results and limits: Data only fit, rather than demonstrated, lymph node origin of most tumor T cells. Compared with basal-like, luminal-like tumors shared significantly more repertoire with nontumor tissue. Tumor repertoires ranked between lymph nodes and nontumor tissue in diversity, with V and J gene preferences.

Sequencing used axillary lymph node tissue. This receptor was obtained from a female donor with breast cancer. Some clones in this sample may be carry-over from other donors' samples. The rearrangement links TRBV4-2 to TRBJ2-5; TRBD2 agrees at 15 bases. Here the CDR3 reads CASSKGLAGGFQETQYF. The CDR3, as DNA: TGTGCCAGCAGCAAGGGACTAGCGGGGGGATTCCAAGAGACCCAGTACTTC.